What follows is one T cell receptor beta chain and its context. Its antigen is unknown. The sample is drawn from a study of cytomegalovirus exposure and HLA in healthy donors. In the study overall: Per a later analysis, the roughly 680 first-cohort and 110 or so validation repertoires shared one platform.

TCRdb's copy holds only in-frame clones and misses some; the assay was immunoSEQ multiplex PCR. This table has about 53,000 clones, 92% appearing once. The V gene lost 1 base and the J gene lost 2 bases, with 6 bases spanning the gap. The CDR3 is 15 amino acids. The germline gives CDR1 SGHVS, CDR2 FNYEAQ. Study findings and constraints: According to the study, roughly 180 TCR beta chains were cytomegalovirus-associated. Under in vitro conditions, a few CMV-associated chains were confirmed as specific for CMV antigens. Most TCR sequences were seen very rarely across donors, but some public TCRs occurred in many.

The source of this sequence is a man aged 18-30 years in good health and CMV-seronegative. The sequenced sample was PBMCs. The chain uses TRBV7-6 and TRBJ2-6; perhaps TRBD1 as D (6 bases). As DNA, the CDR3 is TGTGCCAGCAGCTTAGACAGGGCTGGGGCCAACGTCCTGACTTTC. Residues: CASSLDRAGANVLTF.